This entry describes one T cell receptor beta chain. This specimen belongs to a study of blood T cell repertoires in COVID-19. The overall study: Acute and convalescent COVID-19 specimens originated in the United States, Italy and Spain.

Repertoires were generated with immunoSEQ multiplex PCR, while TCRdb's copy carries only in-frame clones and drops some. The sample contains approximately 97,000 clones, around nine tenths of which appear only once. The CDR3 totals 12 residues. V lost 5 bases to trimming and J lost 7 bases, with 11 bases between them. CDR1 is SNHLY, CDR2 FYNNEI, per germline. The V and J genes are TRBV2 and TRBJ1-1; D not resolved. The sequence came from a man in his fifties with active or convalescent COVID-19. Sequenced: peripheral blood. CDR3 amino acids: CASSLMEREAFF. DNA for the CDR3: TGTGCCAGCAGTCTCATGGAGCGTGAAGCTTTCTTT.